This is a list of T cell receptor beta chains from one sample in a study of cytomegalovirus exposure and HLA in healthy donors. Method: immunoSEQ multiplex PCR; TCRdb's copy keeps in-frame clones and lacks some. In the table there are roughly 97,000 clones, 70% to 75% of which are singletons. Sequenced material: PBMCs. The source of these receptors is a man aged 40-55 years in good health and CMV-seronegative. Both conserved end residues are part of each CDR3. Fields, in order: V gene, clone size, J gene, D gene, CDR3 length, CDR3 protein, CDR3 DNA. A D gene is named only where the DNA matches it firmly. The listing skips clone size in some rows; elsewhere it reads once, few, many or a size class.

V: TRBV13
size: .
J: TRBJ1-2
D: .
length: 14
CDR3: CASSLGQRDYGYTF
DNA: TGTGCCAGCAGCTTAGGACAGAGAGACTATGGCTACACCTTC

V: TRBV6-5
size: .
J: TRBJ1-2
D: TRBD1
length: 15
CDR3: CASSYWGQGAGGYTF
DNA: TGTGCCAGCAGTTACTGGGGACAGGGGGCAGGGGGCTACACCTTC

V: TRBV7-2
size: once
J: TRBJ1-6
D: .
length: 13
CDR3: CASSLASNSPLHF
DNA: TGTGCCAGCAGCCTGGCAAGTAATTCACCCCTCCACTTT

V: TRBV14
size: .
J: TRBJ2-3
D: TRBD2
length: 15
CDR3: CASSQLLASTDTQYF
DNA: TGTGCCAGCAGCCAATTACTAGCGAGCACAGATACGCAGTATTTT

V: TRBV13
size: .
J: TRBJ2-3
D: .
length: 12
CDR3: CASSPVSDTQYF
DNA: TGTGCCAGCAGCCCAGTGTCCGATACGCAGTATTTT

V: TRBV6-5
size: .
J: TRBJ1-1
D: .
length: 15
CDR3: CASSSDGGVGTEAFF
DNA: TGTGCCAGCAGTTCCGATGGGGGGGTCGGAACTGAAGCTTTCTTT

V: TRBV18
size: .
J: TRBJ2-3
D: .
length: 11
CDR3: CASFLADTQYF
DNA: TGTGCCAGCTTTCTAGCAGATACGCAGTATTTT

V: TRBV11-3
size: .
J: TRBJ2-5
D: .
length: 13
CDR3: CASSLFSLTEQYF
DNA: TGTGCCAGCAGCTTATTTTCATTAACAGAACAGTACTTC

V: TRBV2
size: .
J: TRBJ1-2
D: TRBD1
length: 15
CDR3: CASSERDRRDYGYTF
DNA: TGTGCCAGCAGTGAACGGGACAGGAGAGACTATGGCTACACCTTC

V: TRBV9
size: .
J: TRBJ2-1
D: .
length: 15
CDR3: CASSGDADYDNEQFF
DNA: TGTGCCAGCAGCGGTGACGCCGACTATGACAATGAGCAGTTCTTC

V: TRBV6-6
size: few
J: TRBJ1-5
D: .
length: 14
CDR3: CASRPGQHNQPQHF
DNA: TGTGCCAGCAGACCCGGACAGCACAATCAGCCCCAGCATTTT

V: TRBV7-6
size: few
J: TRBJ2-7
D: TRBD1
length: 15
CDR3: CASSFGTDTSYEQYF
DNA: TGTGCCAGCAGCTTCGGGACAGACACGTCCTACGAGCAGTACTTC

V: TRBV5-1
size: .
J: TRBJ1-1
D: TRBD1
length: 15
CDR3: CASSLAGQGTTEAFF
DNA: TGCGCCAGCAGCTTGGCGGGACAGGGGACGACTGAAGCTTTCTTT

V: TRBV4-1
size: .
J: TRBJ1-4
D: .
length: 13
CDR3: CASHPQGGEKLFF
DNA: TGCGCCAGCCACCCTCAGGGAGGTGAAAAACTGTTTTTT

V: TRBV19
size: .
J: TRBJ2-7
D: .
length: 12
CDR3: CASRGGTYEQYF
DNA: TGTGCCAGTAGAGGAGGGACGTACGAGCAGTACTTC

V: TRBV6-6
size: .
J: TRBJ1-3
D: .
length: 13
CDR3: CASRNTNGNTIYF
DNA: TGTGCCAGCAGGAACACCAACGGAAACACCATATATTTT

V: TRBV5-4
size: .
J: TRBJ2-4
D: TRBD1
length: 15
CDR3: CASSLATGDVNIQYF
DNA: TGTGCCAGCAGCCTGGCAACAGGGGACGTGAACATTCAGTACTTC

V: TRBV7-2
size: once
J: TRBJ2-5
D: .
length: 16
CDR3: CASSLGSALSQETQYF
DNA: TGTGCCAGCAGCTTGGGGAGCGCCCTTTCCCAAGAGACCCAGTACTTC

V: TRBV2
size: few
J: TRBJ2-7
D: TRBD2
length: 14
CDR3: CASSGGRGEYEQYF
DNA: TGTGCCAGCAGTGGCGGGCGGGGGGAGTACGAGCAGTACTTC

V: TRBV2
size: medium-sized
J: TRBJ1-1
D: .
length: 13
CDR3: CASSEGAGTEAFF
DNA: TGTGCCAGCAGTGAAGGGGCCGGAACTGAAGCTTTCTTT

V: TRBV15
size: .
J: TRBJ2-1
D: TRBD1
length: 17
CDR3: CATSRDLGTGGYNEQFF
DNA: TGTGCCACCAGCAGAGACTTAGGGACAGGGGGATACAATGAGCAGTTCTTC

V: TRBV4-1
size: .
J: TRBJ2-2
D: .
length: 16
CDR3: CASSPPWGGAVGELFF
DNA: TGCGCCAGCAGCCCCCCATGGGGGGGGGCTGTCGGGGAGCTGTTTTTT